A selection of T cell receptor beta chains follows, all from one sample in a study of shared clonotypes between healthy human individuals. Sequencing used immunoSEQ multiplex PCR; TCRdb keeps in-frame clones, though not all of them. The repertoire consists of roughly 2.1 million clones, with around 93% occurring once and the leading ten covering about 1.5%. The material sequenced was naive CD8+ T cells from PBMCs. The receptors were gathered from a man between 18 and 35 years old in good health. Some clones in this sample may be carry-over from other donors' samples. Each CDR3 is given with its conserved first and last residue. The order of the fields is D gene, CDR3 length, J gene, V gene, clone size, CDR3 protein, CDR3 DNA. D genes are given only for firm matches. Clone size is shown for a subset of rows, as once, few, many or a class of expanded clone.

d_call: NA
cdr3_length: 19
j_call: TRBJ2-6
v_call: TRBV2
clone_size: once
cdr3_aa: CASSLQGPGVFSGANVLTF
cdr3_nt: TGTGCCAGCAGCCTACAGGGGCCGGGAGTTTTTTCTGGGGCCAACGTCCTGACTTTC

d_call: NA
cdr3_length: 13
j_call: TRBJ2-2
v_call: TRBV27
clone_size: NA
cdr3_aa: CASSLGSAGELFF
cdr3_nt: TGTGCCAGCAGTTTAGGGTCCGCCGGGGAGCTGTTTTTT

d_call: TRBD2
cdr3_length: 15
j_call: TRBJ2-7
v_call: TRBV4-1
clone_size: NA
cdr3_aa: CASSQGQRETYEQYF
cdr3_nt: TGCGCCAGCAGCCAAGGGCAGCGGGAAACCTACGAGCAGTACTTC

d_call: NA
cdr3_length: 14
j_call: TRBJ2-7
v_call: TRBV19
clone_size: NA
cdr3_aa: CASSLDLEGYEQYF
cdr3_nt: TGTGCCAGTAGTCTCGACTTGGAGGGCTACGAGCAGTACTTC

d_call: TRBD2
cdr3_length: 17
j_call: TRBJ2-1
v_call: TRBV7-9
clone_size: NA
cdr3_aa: CASSLKLAESSYNEQFF
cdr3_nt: TGTGCCAGCAGCTTGAAACTAGCGGAAAGCTCCTACAATGAGCAGTTCTTC

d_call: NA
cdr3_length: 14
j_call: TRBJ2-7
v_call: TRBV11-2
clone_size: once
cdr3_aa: CASSFGGSAYEQYF
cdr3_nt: TGTGCCAGCAGCTTTGGGGGGAGTGCCTACGAGCAGTACTTC

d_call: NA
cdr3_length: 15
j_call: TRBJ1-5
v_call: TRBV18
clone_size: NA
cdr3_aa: CASSRYREGVQPQHF
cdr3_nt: TGTGCCAGCTCACGATACAGGGAGGGGGTTCAGCCCCAGCATTTT

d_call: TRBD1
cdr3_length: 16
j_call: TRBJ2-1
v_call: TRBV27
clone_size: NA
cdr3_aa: CASSLTGTVGANEQFF
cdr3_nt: TGTGCCAGCAGTTTAACCGGGACAGTGGGGGCCAATGAGCAGTTCTTC

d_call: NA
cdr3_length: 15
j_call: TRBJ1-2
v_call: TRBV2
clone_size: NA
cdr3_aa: CASRLGQSANYGYTF
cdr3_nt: TGTGCCAGCAGACTTGGACAGTCAGCTAACTATGGCTACACCTTC

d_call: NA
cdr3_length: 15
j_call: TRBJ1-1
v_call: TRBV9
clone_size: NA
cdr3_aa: CASSANGGISTEAFF
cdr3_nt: TGTGCCAGCAGCGCGAATGGAGGGATCAGCACTGAAGCTTTCTTT

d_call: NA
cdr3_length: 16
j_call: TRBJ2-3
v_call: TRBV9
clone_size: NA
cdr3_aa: CASSPGGHLRGDTQYF
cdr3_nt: TGTGCCAGCAGCCCGGGGGGACACCTTCGTGGAGATACGCAGTATTTT

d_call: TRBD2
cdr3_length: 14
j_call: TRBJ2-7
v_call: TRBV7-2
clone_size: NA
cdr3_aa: CASSFSGRTSEQYF
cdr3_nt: TGTGCCAGCAGCTTTAGCGGGAGAACGTCCGAGCAGTACTTC

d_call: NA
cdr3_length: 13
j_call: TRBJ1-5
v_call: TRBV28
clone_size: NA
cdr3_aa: CAGSMGSSLPQHF
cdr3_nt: TGTGCCGGCTCCATGGGGTCTAGTTTGCCCCAGCATTTT

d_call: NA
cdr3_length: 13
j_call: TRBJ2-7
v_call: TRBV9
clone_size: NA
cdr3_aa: CASSHGPSYEQYF
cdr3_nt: TGTGCCAGCAGCCACGGACCCTCCTACGAGCAGTACTTC

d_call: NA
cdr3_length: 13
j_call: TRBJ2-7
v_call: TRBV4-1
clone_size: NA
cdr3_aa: CASSQTGFYEQYF
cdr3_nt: TGCGCCAGCAGCCAAACGGGGTTCTACGAGCAGTACTTC

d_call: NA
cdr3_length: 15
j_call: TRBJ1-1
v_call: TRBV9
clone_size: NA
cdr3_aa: CASSAGDLQGLEAFF
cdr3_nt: TGTGCCAGCAGCGCCGGAGATTTGCAGGGGTTAGAAGCTTTCTTT

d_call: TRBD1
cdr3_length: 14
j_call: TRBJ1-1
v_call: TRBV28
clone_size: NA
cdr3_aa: CASSYRGGATEAFF
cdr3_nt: TGTGCCAGCAGCTACCGAGGGGGCGCGACTGAAGCTTTCTTT

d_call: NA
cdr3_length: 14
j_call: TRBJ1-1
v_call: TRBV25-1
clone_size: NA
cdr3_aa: CASSEYRGDSEAFF
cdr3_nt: TGTGCCAGCAGTGAATACAGGGGCGATAGTGAAGCTTTCTTT

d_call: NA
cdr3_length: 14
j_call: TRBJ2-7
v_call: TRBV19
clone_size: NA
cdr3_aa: CARSLGPPPYEQYF
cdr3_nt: TGTGCCAGATCACTGGGACCTCCGCCCTACGAGCAGTACTTC

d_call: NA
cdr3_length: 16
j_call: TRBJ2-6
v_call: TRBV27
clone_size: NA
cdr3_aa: CASSLSGGAGANVLTF
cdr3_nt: TGTGCCAGCAGTTTATCTGGGGGCGCAGGGGCCAACGTCCTGACTTTC

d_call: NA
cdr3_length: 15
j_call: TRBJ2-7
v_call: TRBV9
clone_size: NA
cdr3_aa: CASSVRGESSYEQYF
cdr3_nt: TGTGCCAGCAGCGTAAGGGGGGAAAGCTCCTACGAGCAGTACTTC

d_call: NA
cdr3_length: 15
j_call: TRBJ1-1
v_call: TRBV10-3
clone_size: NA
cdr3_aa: CAISDLSTRNTEAFF
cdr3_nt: TGTGCCATCAGTGACCTAAGCACCCGGAACACTGAAGCTTTCTTT

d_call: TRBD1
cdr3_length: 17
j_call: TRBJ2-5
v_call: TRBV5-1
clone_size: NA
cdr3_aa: CASSLWDRELMKETQYF
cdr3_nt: TGCGCCAGCAGCTTGTGGGACAGGGAGTTAATGAAAGAGACCCAGTACTTC

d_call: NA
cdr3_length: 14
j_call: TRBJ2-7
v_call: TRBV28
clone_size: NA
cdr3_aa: CASSSRQNPYEQYF
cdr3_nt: TGTGCCAGCAGTTCCCGACAGAACCCCTACGAGCAGTACTTC

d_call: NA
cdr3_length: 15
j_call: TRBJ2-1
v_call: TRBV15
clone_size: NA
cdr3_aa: CATSPGTTPGDEQFF
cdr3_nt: TGTGCCACCAGCCCAGGGACCACACCGGGCGATGAGCAGTTCTTC

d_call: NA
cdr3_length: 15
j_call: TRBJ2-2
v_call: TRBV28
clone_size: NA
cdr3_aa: CASSFPPSNTGELFF
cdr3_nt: TGTGCCAGCAGTTTTCCGCCCTCGAACACCGGGGAGCTGTTTTTT

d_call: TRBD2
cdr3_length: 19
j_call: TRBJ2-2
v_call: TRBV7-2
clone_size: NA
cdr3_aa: CASSLALSGRSLATGELFF
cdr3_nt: TGTGCCAGCAGCTTAGCTCTTAGCGGGAGGTCCCTGGCGACCGGGGAGCTGTTTTTT

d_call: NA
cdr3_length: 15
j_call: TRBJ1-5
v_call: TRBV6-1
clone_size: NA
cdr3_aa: CASSARGGGNQPQHF
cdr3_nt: TGTGCCAGCAGCGCCAGAGGGGGGGGCAATCAGCCCCAGCATTTT

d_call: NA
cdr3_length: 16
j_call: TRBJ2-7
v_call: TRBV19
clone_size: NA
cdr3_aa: CASSIAAGGASYEQYF
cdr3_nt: TGTGCCAGTAGTATCGCAGCCGGAGGGGCCTCCTACGAGCAGTACTTC

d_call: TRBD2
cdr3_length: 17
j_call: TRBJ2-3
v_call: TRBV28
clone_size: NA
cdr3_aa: CASSSRLAGGRTDTQYF
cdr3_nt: TGTGCCAGCAGTTCCCGACTAGCGGGAGGGCGAACAGATACGCAGTATTTT

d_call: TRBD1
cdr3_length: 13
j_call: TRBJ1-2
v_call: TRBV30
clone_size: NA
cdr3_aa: CAWSRQGMYGYTF
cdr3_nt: TGTGCCTGGAGTAGACAGGGGATGTACGGCTACACCTTC